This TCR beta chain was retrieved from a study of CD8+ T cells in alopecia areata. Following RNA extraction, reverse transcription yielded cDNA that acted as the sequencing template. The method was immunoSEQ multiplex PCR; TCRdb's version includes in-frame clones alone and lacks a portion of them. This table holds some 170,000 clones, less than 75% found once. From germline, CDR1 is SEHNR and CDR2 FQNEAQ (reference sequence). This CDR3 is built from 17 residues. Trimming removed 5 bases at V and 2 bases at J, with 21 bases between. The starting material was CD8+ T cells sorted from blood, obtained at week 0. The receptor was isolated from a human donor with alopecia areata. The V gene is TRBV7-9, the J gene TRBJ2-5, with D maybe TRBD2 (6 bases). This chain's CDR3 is CASSHTPGGSLQETQYF. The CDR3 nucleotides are TGTGCCAGCAGCCATACCCCCGGGGGTAGCCTACAAGAGACCCAGTACTTC.